What follows is one T cell receptor beta chain and its context. How the authors handled the data: Amplifying reference gene primers gave estimates of nucleated cell counts. The data were produced by immunoSEQ multiplex PCR, yet TCRdb's version contains in-frame clones alone and is incomplete. V and J calls and clone size are those listed in that table; D and trimming were worked out from the DNA. The sample lists around 140,000 clones, roughly 89% occurring once. This entry comes from a study of blood T cell repertoires in COVID-19. CDR1 is SGHNT, CDR2 YENEEA, per germline. V was clipped by 3 bases and J by 3 bases, with 13 bases between them. The CDR3 extends over 15 amino acids.

The sample was peripheral blood. The V call is TRBV11-3, the J call TRBJ2-3; D perhaps matches TRBD2 (6 bases). The sequence was obtained from a middle-aged man with active or convalescent COVID-19. CDR3 coding DNA: TGTGCCAGCAGCTTGAGCGGGTTGATGACAGATACGCAGTATTTT. This sequence encodes CASSLSGLMTDTQYF.